The 30 T cell receptor beta chains below come from one sample, sequenced in a study of tumor and adjacent non-tumor tissue in lung cancer. No cell sorting was done before RNA was extracted from the tissue. The normal lung tissue was taken more than 3 cm from the tumor edge. Three rounds of nested PCR, following a modified ARM-PCR protocol, produced the TCRbeta library. One entry per CDR3 protein results from TCRdb running MiXCR on the multiplex PCR reads. The table includes more than 60,000 distinct CDR3 sequences, under 80% detected once. Sequenced sample: distant non-tumor lung tissue. The source of these receptors is a man aged 60-69 years with non-small cell lung cancer.

On this clonotype itself: Sequence at one end of the junction differs from germline and may be a read error. This rearrangement joins TRBV11-2 to TRBJ2-7, with D possibly matching TRBD1 (5 bases). This CDR3 comprises 12 residues. Germline V lookup: CDR1 SGHAT, CDR2 FQNNGV. Here the CDR3 DNA reads TGTGCCAGCTGCTTAGGGGCTTACGAGCAGTACTTC. Translated, it gives CASCLGAYEQYF.

The chain links TRBV11-2 to TRBJ2-2; 7 bases align to TRBD2. The CDR3 sequence is 16 residues long. Germline CDR1 is SGHAT and CDR2 is FQNNGV. The CDR3 sequence is CVRILERTSHTGELFF. CDR3 in DNA: TGTGTCAGGATCCTGGAGAGGACTAGTCACACCGGGGAGCTGTTTTTT.

This clonotype was observed a few times. This chain connects TRBV28 to TRBJ1-5, with a weak D call TRBD1 (6 bases). The CDR3 loop spans 18 amino acids. V lost 2 bases to trimming and J lost 2 bases, with 19 bases between them. CDR1 and CDR2 from the germline V gene are MDHEN and SYDVKM. CDR3 in DNA: TGTGCCAGCAGTTTAGGGCCGGCAGGGGCTGTGGGCAATCAGCCCCAGCATTTT. This sequence encodes CASSLGPAGAVGNQPQHF.

As for this clonotype: The junction departs from germline at one end; a sequencing error may be responsible. J is TRBJ2-1 and V is TRBV29-1; D may match TRBD1 or TRBD2 (7 bases each). Germline CDR1 and CDR2: SQVTM and ANQGSEA. The CDR3 has 13 residues. The CDR3 nucleotides are TGCAGCGCTGAAACAGGGGACTACAATGAGCGGTACTTC. This sequence encodes CSAETGDYNERYF.

As regards this clonotype: Compared with germline, one end of the junction differs, possibly owing to a read error. V and J are TRBV29-1 and TRBJ2-5; no reliable D call. Germline V gene lookup returns CDR1 SQVTM and CDR2 ANQGSEA. The CDR3 totals 11 residues. The CDR3 DNA reads as TGCAGCGTTGAAAAGCAAGAGACCCAATACTTC. Protein sequence: CSVEKQETQYF.

Comment on this clonotype: A read error may produce the germline difference seen at one junction end. This chain joins TRBV5-4 and TRBJ2-3; TRBD1 is a possible D gene (6 bases). The V gene's germline CDR1 is SGHNT and CDR2 YYREEE (reference sequence). CDR3 size: 16 residues. This chain's CDR3 is CASSSGHGIGSDTQYF. CDR3 in DNA: TGTGCCAGCAGCTCGGGACATGGGATAGGGTCAGATACGCAATATTTC.

With regard to this clonotype: A much larger clone is a single base away; this may be a read error. This chain connects TRBV7-3 to TRBJ1-2; possibly TRBD1 for D (6 bases). CDR1 and CDR2 from the germline V gene are SGHTA and FQGTGA. The CDR3 consists of 13 residues. The V gene lost 5 bases and the J gene lost 6 bases, with 13 bases spanning the gap. The CDR3 sequence: CASSPGTRDGYTF. The CDR3 coding sequence is TGTGCCAGCAGCCCCGGGACAAGGGATGGCTACACCTTC.

The rearrangement links TRBV11-1 to TRBJ2-1, with D unclear. The CDR3 has 11 residues. CDR1 and CDR2 (germline): SGHAT, FQDESV (reference sequence). Trimming removed 3 bases from V and 10 bases from J, with 7 bases in between. The chain's CDR3 is CASSFQGEQFF. In DNA, the CDR3 is TGTGCCAGCAGCTTTCAAGGGGAGCAGTTCTTC.

In the case of this clonotype: This sequence may be a read error, since a much larger clone differs from it by one base. This CDR3 is CSARDCTVNQPQHF. CDR3 coding DNA: TGCAGTGCTAGAGATTGCACGGTCAATCAGCCCCAGCATTTT. The chain carries TRBV20-1 and TRBJ1-5, with no clear D. Germline lookup yields CDR1 DFQATT and CDR2 SNEGSKA (reference sequence). Trimming pared 0 bases from V and 3 bases from J, leaving 9 bases between. This CDR3 spans 14 amino acids.

Note on this clonotype: Since no conserved phenylalanine or tryptophan closes the CDR3, a read error is the likely cause. J is TRBJ1-5 and V is TRBV4-2; D not resolved. The CDR3 covers 15 residues. From germline, CDR1 is LGHNA and CDR2 YNFKEQ. In DNA form, the CDR3 reads TGTGCCAGCAGTCAGACCGGGTCAGGCAAGCAGCCCCAGCATTTG. This encodes CASSQTGSGKQPQHL.

A note on this clonotype: One end of the junction fails to match germline, which may point to a read error. This chain uses TRBV5-4 with TRBJ2-1; 12 positions agree with TRBD2. Germline V gene sequence: CDR1 SGHNT, CDR2 YYREEE (reference sequence). This CDR3 has 16 amino acids. CDR3 coding DNA: TGTACCAGCAGCACCAACCTAGCGGGAGGGTTGGATGAGCAGTTCTTC. Its protein is CTSSTNLAGGLDEQFF.

Comments on this clonotype: A clone one base away is much larger, so this may be a read error. The rearrangement uses TRBV20-1 and TRBJ2-1, with D possibly matching TRBD1 (5 bases). Trimming cost V 4 bases and J 5 bases, with 18 bases left between them. The CDR3 totals 15 residues. Germline loops: CDR1 DFQATT, CDR2 SNEGSKA (reference sequence). The CDR3, as DNA: TGCAGTGCTATAGTGCCGGCAGGGCTCAACAATGAGCAGTTCTTC. Its translation: CSAIVPAGLNNEQFF.

On this clonotype itself: Germline and junction disagree at one end, which may indicate a read error. The rearrangement links TRBV6-1 to TRBJ2-5; D remains ambiguous. The germline V gene encodes CDR1 MNHNS and CDR2 SASEGT. The CDR3 is made up of 13 amino acids. The chain's CDR3 is CAISAISRETQYF. Written as DNA, the CDR3 is TGTGCCATCAGTGCTATTAGTCGAGAGACCCAGTACTTC.

J is TRBJ1-2 and V is TRBV12-3 or TRBV12-4; D is undetermined. This CDR3 spans 15 amino acids. Deletions cut 11 bases from V and 0 bases from J, with 19 bases between. The CDR3 DNA reads as TGTGCCTCCGATACGGTACCCTTTACTAACTATGGCTACACCTTC. It specifies CASDTVPFTNYGYTF.

This clonotype was seen ten or more times. A much larger clone differs from this one at a single base, so this may be a read error. Since the CDR3 does not end with the conserved phenylalanine or tryptophan, this likely comes from a read error. V gene TRBV6-1 combines with J gene TRBJ1-1; unclear D gene. This CDR3 region has 15 residues. The V and J ends lost 1 base and 0 bases respectively, with 9 bases between them. In germline, CDR1 is MNHNS, CDR2 SASEGT. CDR3 nucleotide sequence: TGTGCCAGCAGTGAAGTGAGGTCCGTGAACACTGAAGCTTTCTCT. This codes for CASSEVRSVNTEAFS.

This chain connects TRBV20-1 to TRBJ1-1; weak D call: TRBD1 (5 bases). The germline V and J ends were trimmed by 6 bases and 7 bases, with 15 bases remaining between them. Germline V lookup: CDR1 DFQATT, CDR2 SNEGSKA (reference sequence). The CDR3 totals 12 residues. CDR3 sequence: CSAESGWNEAFF. In DNA, the CDR3 is TGCAGTGCCGAGTCAGGGTGGAATGAAGCTTTCTTT.

Points on this clonotype: The junction differs from germline at one of its ends, possibly a read error. The V gene is TRBV28, the J gene TRBJ2-3; D is unclear. Germline V lookup: CDR1 MDHEN, CDR2 SYDVKM. The CDR3 extends over 15 amino acids. The CDR3 protein is CASSLPIGLTDTQYF. The CDR3 DNA follows: TGTGCCAGTAGTTTACCTATCGGCCTCACAGATACGCAGTATTTT.

A remark on this clonotype: A read error may be the cause here, since a much bigger clone is one base away. The chain couples TRBV28 to TRBJ1-2; TRBD1 might be the D (5 bases). This CDR3 is built from 17 residues. The germline V and J ends were trimmed by 10 bases and 4 bases, with 28 bases remaining between them. The germline V gene has CDR1 MDHEN and CDR2 SYDVKM. The CDR3 spells CANRVPSGAGRGYGYTF. The CDR3 coding sequence is TGTGCCAACAGAGTACCCTCTGGGGCAGGGCGAGGCTATGGCTACACCTTC.

V gene TRBV6-5 combines with J gene TRBJ2-2; no firm D call. CDR3 length: 14 amino acids. Deletions cut 4 bases from V and 3 bases from J, with 9 bases between. The germline V gene has CDR1 MNHEY and CDR2 SVGAGI. CDR3 DNA: TGTGCCAGCAGTTTCAGACCGTACACCGGGGAGCTGTTTTTT. As protein: CASSFRPYTGELFF.

As concerns this clonotype: Since no conserved phenylalanine or tryptophan closes the CDR3, a read error is the likely cause. The limits of the CDR3 on the DNA are not certain, so only TCRdb's listed CDR3 is given. The rearrangement joins TRBV5-6 to TRBJ1-1; the table's D call of TRBD1 was not tested on the DNA. The CDR3 length is 15 residues, termini included. Germline V gene lookup returns CDR1 SGHDT and CDR2 YYEEEE. The CDR3: CASSLARDRDLLRIV.

In the case of this clonotype: Just one base apart from a much larger clone, this may be a read error. This is likely a read error, given that the CDR3 carries no conserved phenylalanine or tryptophan at its end. J is TRBJ2-1 and V is TRBV7-3, with D possibly TRBD2 on 7 matching bases. The CDR3 length is 13 residues. Germline values: CDR1 SGHTA, CDR2 FQGTGA. The V and J ends lost 5 bases and 9 bases respectively, with 14 bases between them. CDR3 amino acids: CASSEGGAGEQFL. DNA for the CDR3: TGTGCCAGCAGCGAAGGGGGGGCAGGTGAGCAGTTCCTC.

Concerning this clonotype: With a much larger clone just one base away, this may be a read error. This chain links TRBV30 with TRBJ2-1; tentative D call: TRBD2 (6 bases). Germline V lookup: CDR1 GTSNPN, CDR2 SVGIG (reference sequence). The length of the CDR3 is 14 residues. The DNA of the CDR3 is TGTTCCTGGAGTGCCATCCCGCTGGGGGGTGAGCAGTTCTTC. This encodes CSWSAIPLGGEQFF.

With regard to this clonotype: A read error may account for a junction end that differs from germline. The rearrangement links TRBV4-1 to TRBJ1-3; D is ambiguous. The germline V gene has CDR1 MGHRA and CDR2 YSYEKL. The CDR3 covers 15 residues. The CDR3 sequence is CASSQESLSGNTIYF. CDR3 sequence (DNA): TGCGCCAGCAGCCAAGAGAGTCTCTCTGGAAACACCATATATTTC.

This clonotype appeared many times. The germline gene is not matched at one end of the junction; a read error may be the cause. J is TRBJ1-1 and V is TRBV28; D may be TRBD1 (5 bases). The CDR3 totals 13 residues. Germline assignment: CDR1 MDHEN and CDR2 SYDVKM. The CDR3 here is CASSLGGGQDRLF. The CDR3 region has the DNA TGTGCCAGCAGTTTAGGGGGTGGTCAGGATCGTCTCTTT.

Turning to this clonotype: In this CDR3 the conserved last residue, phenylalanine or tryptophan, is missing, so a read error is likely. The CDR3, as DNA: TGTGCCTGGAGTCCCTCGATGCCTAGCTGTGCGGGGCAGTTCATC. It translates to CAWSPSMPSCAGQFI. The chain has TRBV30 and TRBJ2-1, with TRBD2 as a possible D gene (5 bases). The CDR3 contains 15 residues. Per germline, CDR1 GTSNPN and CDR2 SVGIG (reference sequence). V lost 2 bases, J lost 12 bases, and 23 bases lay in between.

This sequence joins TRBV6-5 and TRBJ1-2; possible D gene TRBD1, 6 bases. Trimming removed 6 bases from V and 4 bases from J, with 15 bases in between. Per germline, CDR1 MNHEY and CDR2 SVGAGI. The CDR3 is 14 residues long. For the CDR3, the DNA is TGTGCCAGCAGCCCACACAGGGAGAGCTATGGCTACACCTTC. It specifies CASSPHRESYGYTF.

This chain joins TRBV20-1 and TRBJ2-3, with D uncertain. Germline V gives CDR1 DFQATT, CDR2 SNEGSKA (reference sequence). The CDR3 contains 15 residues. Trimming stripped 7 bases from V and 4 bases from J, with 21 bases between. The CDR3 loop reads CSGIRWDFHADTQYF. CDR3 sequence (DNA): TGCAGTGGTATACGGTGGGATTTTCACGCAGATACGCAGTATTTT.

There are many counts of this clonotype. The chain uses TRBV4-2 and TRBJ2-4, with 8 bases lining up with TRBD1. From germline, CDR1 is LGHNA and CDR2 YNFKEQ. Losses at the gene ends were 4 bases for V and 0 bases for J; bases not matched to a gene: 11. The CDR3 extends over 18 amino acids. The CDR3 DNA follows: TGTGCCAGCAGCCTTTCCTGGACAGGGAATGTAGCCAAAAACATTCAGTACTTC. Protein product: CASSLSWTGNVAKNIQYF.

This clonotype was recorded a few times. A much larger clone is a single base away; this may be a read error. The J gene is TRBJ2-4, the V gene TRBV4-2, with TRBD1 matching 8 bases. From germline, CDR1 is LGHNA and CDR2 YNFKEQ. There are 18 residues in the CDR3. CDR3 amino acids: CTSSLSWTGNVAKNIQYF. CDR3 nucleotides: TGTACCAGCAGCCTTTCCTGGACAGGGAATGTAGCCAAAAACATTCAGTACTTC.

This clonotype was detected many times. V usage is TRBV11-2 and J usage is TRBJ2-1; D is uncertain. V was cut by 0 bases and J by 5 bases, with 5 bases left in between. The CDR3 spans 13 residues. In germline, CDR1 is SGHAT, CDR2 FQNNGV. CDR3 amino acids: CASSLEDNNEQFF. The CDR3 DNA reads as TGTGCCAGCAGCTTAGAAGACAACAATGAGCAGTTCTTC.